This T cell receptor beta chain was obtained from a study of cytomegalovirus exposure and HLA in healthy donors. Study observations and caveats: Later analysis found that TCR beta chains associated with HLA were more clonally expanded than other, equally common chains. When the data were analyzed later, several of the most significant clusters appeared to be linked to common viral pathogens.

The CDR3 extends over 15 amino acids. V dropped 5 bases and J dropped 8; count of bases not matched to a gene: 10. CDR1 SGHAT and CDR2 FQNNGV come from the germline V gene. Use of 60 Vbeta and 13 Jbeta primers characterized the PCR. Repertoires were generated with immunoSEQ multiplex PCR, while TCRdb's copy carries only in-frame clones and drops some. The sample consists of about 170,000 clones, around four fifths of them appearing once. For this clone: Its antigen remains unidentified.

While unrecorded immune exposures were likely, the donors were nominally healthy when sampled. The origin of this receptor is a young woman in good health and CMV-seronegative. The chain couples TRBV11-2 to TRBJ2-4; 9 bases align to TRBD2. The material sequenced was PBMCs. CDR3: CASSPASGVLDIQYF. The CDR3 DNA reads TGTGCCAGCAGCCCGGCTAGCGGGGTACTTGACATTCAGTACTTC.